A single sample is the source of the 21 T cell receptor beta chains below, sequenced in a study of regulatory T cells in long-lasting Graves disease. The time point was: newly diagnosed GD, antithyroid drugs for less than 3 months. The TCR library was made from RNA extracted from PBMCs. Arm-PCR of CDR3 regions and iRepertoire HTBI primers were used to build TCR beta libraries. TCRdb reprocessed the multiplex PCR reads with MiXCR, giving one entry per CDR3 protein. The sample shows a few hundred thousand distinct CDR3 sequences, 20% to 25% of them seen only once. Here the sequenced sample was peripheral blood mononuclear cells (PBMCs), taken at new diagnosis, from a patient treated with antithyroid drugs. These receptors were obtained from a female donor with Graves disease.

At least ten counts were recorded for this clonotype. This chain uses TRBV13 with TRBJ2-7; D may correspond to TRBD1 or TRBD2 (5 bases each). Trimming removed 0 bases from V and 2 bases from J, with 8 bases in between. Germline CDR1 and CDR2: PRHDT and FYEKMQ (reference sequence). This CDR3 is 14 amino acids long. The CDR3 coding sequence is TGTGCCAGCAGCTTAGGCCGGGGACCCTACGAGCAGTACTTC. It is translated as CASSLGRGPYEQYF.

The table lists this clonotype with a few counts. With a far larger clone one base away, a read error is the likely cause. The chain combines TRBV7-2 with TRBJ2-5; D remains unclear. Per germline, CDR1 SGHTA and CDR2 FQGNSA. This CDR3 is built from 13 residues. V lost 2 bases and J 11 bases, leaving 15 bases between the germline ends. DNA of the CDR3: TGTGCCAGCAGCTTACAGACTTACAATGAGCAGTACTTC. Its protein is CASSLQTYNEQYF.

This clonotype was seen many times. The chain combines TRBV20-1 with TRBJ1-5; weak D call: TRBD1 (6 bases). V was pared by 3 bases and J by 6 bases, with 9 bases between. The CDR3 extends over 12 amino acids. Per germline, CDR1 DFQATT and CDR2 SNEGSKA (reference sequence). The DNA of the CDR3 is TGCAGTGCTAGCAACAGGGTTCAGCCCCAGCATTTT. Translating it yields CSASNRVQPQHF.

In its sample, this clonotype was seen many times. V gene TRBV6-2 or TRBV6-3 combines with J gene TRBJ2-7, with a tentative D call TRBD2 (6 bases). The germline V gene encodes CDR1 MNHEY and CDR2 SVGEGT. Trimming pared 5 bases from V and 4 bases from J, leaving 18 bases between. The CDR3 has 15 amino acids. For the CDR3, the DNA is TGTGCCAGCAGTGAGATGACCGGGAGATTTTACGAGCAGTACTTC. It translates to CASSEMTGRFYEQYF.

This clonotype came up many times. V gene TRBV20-1 combines with J gene TRBJ2-5; 8 bases are a match to TRBD2. There are 15 residues in the CDR3. Germline V gene data show CDR1 as DFQATT and CDR2 as SNEGSKA (reference sequence). V gave up 1 base and J gave up 5 bases; unmatched junction bases: 9. The CDR3, as DNA: TGCAGTGCTAGAGTTAGCAGCGGGAGTTCGGAGACCCAGTACTTC. Translated, it gives CSARVSSGSSETQYF.

The rearrangement joins TRBV20-1 to TRBJ1-5, with 9 bases lining up with TRBD1. J was trimmed by 11 bases and V by 5 bases; bases with no gene match: 16. The CDR3 runs 15 residues. Germline values: CDR1 DFQATT, CDR2 SNEGSKA (reference sequence). In nucleotides, the CDR3 is TGCAGTGCTTCTATGCGGACAGGGGCCTCGGGGACCCAGCATTTT. Residues: CSASMRTGASGTQHF.

The V gene is TRBV5-6, the J gene TRBJ2-2, with a possible D match to TRBD2 (7 bases). Trimming left V 4 bases short and J 7 bases short, with 14 bases between. CDR1 and CDR2 (germline): SGHDT, YYEEEE. The CDR3 extends over 14 amino acids. The CDR3 nucleotides read TGTGCCAGCAGCCCCATAGGGGGGGACGGGGAGCTGTTTTTT. This codes for CASSPIGGDGELFF.

This clonotype was found many times. The V and J genes are TRBV20-1 and TRBJ2-5; D is possibly TRBD2 (5 bases). V lost 5 bases and J lost 6, with 22 bases in between. CDR3 length: 15 amino acids. Germline V gene sequence: CDR1 DFQATT, CDR2 SNEGSKA (reference sequence). The CDR3 loop is CSAPKEGTSRKTQYF. CDR3 DNA: TGCAGTGCTCCGAAGGAAGGTACTAGTCGCAAGACCCAGTACTTC.

This clonotype has ten or more counts. The junction does not match germline at one end; this may be a read error. The chain recombines TRBV28 with TRBJ2-7; D not resolved. CDR3 length equals 13 residues. CDR1 is MDHEN and CDR2 is SYDVKM in the germline V gene. CDR3 region: CASSSNPSYEQHF. CDR3 nucleotides: TGTGCCAGCAGTTCTAACCCCTCCTACGAGCAGCACTTC.

The V and J genes are TRBV12-3 or TRBV12-4 and TRBJ2-5; 10 nucleotides align to TRBD2. The CDR3 covers 15 residues. V lost 4 bases and J lost 2; bases outside the gene matches: 4. The chain's CDR3 is CASSSTGLAQETQYF. The CDR3, as DNA: TGTGCCAGCAGTTCGACGGGACTAGCGCAAGAGACCCAGTACTTC.

With respect to this clonotype: The junction shows a germline mismatch at one end, possibly a read error. This chain uses TRBV28 with TRBJ1-2, with 9 bases fitting TRBD1. Germline assignment: CDR1 MDHEN and CDR2 SYDVKM. CDR3 length: 14 amino acids. The CDR3 DNA follows: TGTGCCGGCAGGTGGGACAGGGCTAACTATGGCTACACCTTC. It specifies CAGRWDRANYGYTF.

In regard to this clonotype: With a much larger clone just one base away, this may be a read error. In DNA form, the CDR3 reads TGTGCCAGCAGCTTGGCGGTCCGGACGAGGGACGAGCAGTACTTC. It translates to CASSLAVRTRDEQYF. V gene TRBV5-1 combines with J gene TRBJ2-7; a weak D match, TRBD2 (5 bases). The CDR3 totals 15 residues. Germline V gives CDR1 SGHRS, CDR2 YFSETQ.

V and J are TRBV7-2 and TRBJ1-2; TRBD1 matches at 8 bases. The J segment lost 7 bases and the V segment lost 4 bases, leaving 11 bases of the junction unmatched. This CDR3 has 15 residues. In germline, CDR1 is SGHTA, CDR2 FQGNSA. The CDR3 DNA reads as TGTGCCAGCAGCTCTTACAGGACAGGGAAGGGTGGCTACACCTTC. It yields the protein CASSSYRTGKGGYTF.

This clonotype showed up many times. V is TRBV7-2 and J is TRBJ2-3; 8 nucleotides match TRBD2. CDR3 length equals 16 residues. The ends lost 1 base at V and 4 bases at J; junction bases unmatched: 7. Germline-derived CDR1 and CDR2 are SGHTA and FQGNSA. CDR3 loop: CASSLVTGGLADTQYF. CDR3 coding DNA: TGTGCCAGCAGCTTAGTGACGGGGGGACTAGCAGATACGCAGTATTTT. Together with reference TRBV7-2 and TRBJ2-3, the CDR3 gives the full variable domain: GAGVSQSPSNKVTEKGKDVELRCDPISGHTALYWYRQSLGQGLEFLIYFQGNSAPDKSGLPSDRFSAERTGGSVSTLTIQRTQQEDSAVYLCASSLVTGGLADTQYFGPGTRLTVL.

This clonotype was observed at least ten times. This chain joins TRBV6-1 and TRBJ2-7; 10 bases fit TRBD1. With 6 bases clipped from V and 5 bases from J, the junction kept 10 bases outside the gene matches. The CDR3 length is 15 residues. The V gene's germline CDR1 is MNHNS and CDR2 SASEGT. In nucleotides, the CDR3 is TGTGCCAGCAGAGCCGGGACAGGGGTGCGAGACGAGCAGTACTTC. It specifies CASRAGTGVRDEQYF.

This clonotype was counted at least ten times. This chain uses TRBV5-6 with TRBJ2-2; D unclear. Germline V CDR1 and CDR2: SGHDT, YYEEEE. The CDR3 sequence is 15 residues long. Trimming removed 5 bases at V and 4 bases at J, with 15 bases between. The CDR3 nucleotides read TGTGCCAGCAGAAAGACCGCCCTGGGCACCGGGGAGCTGTTTTTT. As protein: CASRKTALGTGELFF.

This clonotype has ten or more counts. This chain links TRBV30 with TRBJ2-7, with D tentatively TRBD1 or TRBD2 (5 bases each). The CDR3 is 13 residues long. Germline V lookup: CDR1 GTSNPN, CDR2 SVGIG (reference sequence). Trimming took 4 bases from V and 5 from J, leaving 15 bases between them. The CDR3 sequence: CAWKRDGPHEQYF. Written as DNA, the CDR3 is TGTGCCTGGAAACGGGACGGCCCTCACGAGCAGTACTTC.

This chain uses TRBV29-1 with TRBJ2-2, with 14 positions matching TRBD2. Trimming removed 7 bases from V and 8 bases from J; junction bases left unmatched: 6. This CDR3 contains 14 residues. The germline V gene has CDR1 SQVTM and CDR2 ANQGSEA. Here the CDR3 reads CSAGLAGVMGELFF. The CDR3 DNA reads TGCAGCGCGGGACTAGCGGGAGTAATGGGGGAGCTGTTTTTT.

This clonotype was counted ten times or more. This chain uses TRBV6-1 with TRBJ2-2; maybe TRBD1 (5 bases). CDR3 length equals 15 residues. Trimming stripped 7 bases from V and 4 bases from J, with 16 bases between. Germline V gives CDR1 MNHNS, CDR2 SASEGT. The CDR3 DNA reads as TGTGCCAGCACCTCATTCTCAGGGATCACCGGGGAGCTGTTTTTT. It translates to CASTSFSGITGELFF.

The rearrangement links TRBV6-2 or TRBV6-3 to TRBJ2-5, with D possibly being TRBD2 (5 bases). The V end was cut by 5 bases, the J end by 5 bases, with 18 bases between. Germline CDR1 is MNHEY and CDR2 is SVGEGT. The CDR3 contains 15 residues. CDR3 region: CASSIGLGSGETQYF. The CDR3 region has the DNA TGTGCCAGCAGTATCGGACTGGGCTCGGGGGAGACCCAGTACTTC.

This clonotype was recorded many times. The rearrangement joins TRBV20-1 to TRBJ2-3; TRBD2 is a possible D gene (5 bases). The V gene lost 0 bases and the J gene lost 1 base, with 11 bases spanning the gap. CDR3 length: 15 residues. Germline V gene sequence: CDR1 DFQATT, CDR2 SNEGSKA (reference sequence). The DNA for the CDR3 is TGCAGTGCTAGAGATAGTCGGGATGGCACAGATACGCAGTATTTT. As protein: CSARDSRDGTDTQYF.